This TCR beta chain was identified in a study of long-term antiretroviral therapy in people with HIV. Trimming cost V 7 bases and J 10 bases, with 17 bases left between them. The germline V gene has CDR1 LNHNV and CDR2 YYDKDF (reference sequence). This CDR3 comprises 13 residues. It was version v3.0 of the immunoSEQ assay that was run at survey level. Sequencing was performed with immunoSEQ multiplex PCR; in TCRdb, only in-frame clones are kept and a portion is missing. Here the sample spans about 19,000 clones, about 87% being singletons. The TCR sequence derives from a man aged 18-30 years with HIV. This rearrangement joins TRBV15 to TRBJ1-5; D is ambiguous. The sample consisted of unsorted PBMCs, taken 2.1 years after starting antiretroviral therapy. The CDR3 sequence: CATNPGGGGPQHF. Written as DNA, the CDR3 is TGTGCCACCAACCCCGGAGGAGGAGGCCCCCAGCATTTT.